The clone carrying this TCR beta chain was found a few times. The data originate from a study of T-cell reconstitution after alpha-beta-depleted transplantation in children. Unique molecular identifiers tagged the TCRbeta library. TCRdb reprocessed the PCR reads via MiXCR and lists one record per CDR3 protein. The sample has about 270,000 distinct CDR3 sequences, almost 10% seen once. Sequencing was performed on PBMCs from the stem cell graft donor, taken from the stem cell graft. This receptor was taken from a human donor who donated a stem cell graft to a child with SCID.

DNA for the CDR3: TGTGCCAGGGGGGGCGGGACACAGAACACCGGGGAGCTGTTTTTT. Its translation: CARGGGTQNTGELFF. This rearrangement joins TRBV7-2 to TRBJ2-2; D possibly matches TRBD1 or TRBD2 (6 bases each). There are 15 residues in the CDR3. Germline V gene lookup returns CDR1 SGHTA and CDR2 FQGNSA. With 9 bases removed from V and 1 base from J, the gap between germline ends came to 15 bases.